This T cell receptor beta chain stems from a study of identifying expanded T cells in peripheral blood. Trimming pared 4 bases from V and 0 bases from J, leaving 7 bases between. In germline, CDR1 is SGHRS, CDR2 YFSETQ. This CDR3 region has 14 residues. Method: immunoSEQ multiplex PCR; TCRdb's copy keeps in-frame clones and lacks some. Among some 76,000 clones listed, under 90% were seen once. This clonotype was obtained from a person aged 18 to 70 in good health. The sequenced sample consisted of blood. The chain recombines TRBV5-1 with TRBJ2-2; D is undetermined. CDR3 residues: CASSDVPNTGELFF. CDR3 nucleotide sequence: TGCGCCAGCAGCGACGTTCCGAACACCGGGGAGCTGTTTTTT.